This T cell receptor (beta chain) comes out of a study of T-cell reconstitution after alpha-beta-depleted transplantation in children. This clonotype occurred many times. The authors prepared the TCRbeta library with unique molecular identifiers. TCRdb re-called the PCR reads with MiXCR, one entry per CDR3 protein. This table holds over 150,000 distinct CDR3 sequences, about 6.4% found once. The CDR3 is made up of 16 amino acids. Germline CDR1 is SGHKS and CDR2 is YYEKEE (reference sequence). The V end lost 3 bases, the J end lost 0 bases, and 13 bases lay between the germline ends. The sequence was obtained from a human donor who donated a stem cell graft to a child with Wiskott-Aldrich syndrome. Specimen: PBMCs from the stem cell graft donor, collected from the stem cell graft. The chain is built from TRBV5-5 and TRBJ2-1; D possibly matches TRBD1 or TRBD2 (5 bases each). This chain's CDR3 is CASSWDPPPSYNEQFF. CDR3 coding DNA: TGTGCCAGCAGCTGGGACCCGCCTCCCTCCTACAATGAGCAGTTCTTC.